This is a list of T cell receptor beta chains from one sample in a study of cytomegalovirus exposure and HLA in healthy donors. The repertoire was sequenced with immunoSEQ multiplex PCR; TCRdb's copy has only in-frame clones and lacks some. The data include under 150,000 clones; the top ten clones carry roughly 2.7%. Sequencing used PBMCs. Receptors originate from a middle-aged man in good health and CMV-seronegative. Each CDR3 is given with its conserved first and last residue. Fields, in order: J gene, V gene, D gene, CDR3 protein, CDR3 DNA. The D gene is left open where the match is weak.

J gene: TRBJ2-3; V gene: TRBV5-5; D gene: -; CDR3 protein: CASSSTTGDTQYF; CDR3 DNA: TGTGCCAGCAGTTCCACCACGGGGGATACGCAGTATTTT
J gene: TRBJ1-5; V gene: TRBV2; D gene: -; CDR3 protein: CASSEGGLSNQPQHF; CDR3 DNA: TGTGCCAGCAGTGAAGGGGGGCTCAGCAATCAGCCCCAGCATTTT
J gene: TRBJ2-3; V gene: TRBV5-1; D gene: -; CDR3 protein: CASSFAGKWADTQYF; CDR3 DNA: TGCGCCAGCAGCTTTGCGGGGAAATGGGCAGATACGCAGTATTTT
J gene: TRBJ1-5; V gene: TRBV23-1; D gene: -; CDR3 protein: CASSQGPFLPQHF; CDR3 DNA: TGCGCCAGCAGTCAAGGGCCCTTCTTGCCCCAGCATTTT
J gene: TRBJ1-2; V gene: TRBV5-4; D gene: TRBD1; CDR3 protein: CASSLAGQVYGYTF; CDR3 DNA: TGTGCCAGCAGCTTGGCGGGACAGGTCTATGGCTACACCTTC
J gene: TRBJ1-2; V gene: TRBV5-4; D gene: TRBD1; CDR3 protein: CASSFRDRGDGYTF; CDR3 DNA: TGTGCCAGCAGCTTCCGGGACAGGGGGGATGGCTACACCTTC
J gene: TRBJ1-1; V gene: TRBV5-4; D gene: TRBD1; CDR3 protein: CASSSLGQGYTEAFF; CDR3 DNA: TGTGCCAGCAGCTCCCTCGGACAGGGGTACACTGAAGCTTTCTTT
J gene: TRBJ2-7; V gene: TRBV27; D gene: TRBD2; CDR3 protein: CASSPGGAYYEQYF; CDR3 DNA: TGTGCCAGCAGTCCCGGGGGGGCATACTACGAGCAGTACTTC
J gene: TRBJ2-7; V gene: TRBV9; D gene: TRBD2; CDR3 protein: CASSVGTVTSGLPSYEQYF; CDR3 DNA: TGTGCCAGCAGCGTAGGAACTGTAACTAGCGGGTTACCCTCCTACGAGCAGTACTTC
J gene: TRBJ1-3; V gene: TRBV4-1; D gene: -; CDR3 protein: CASTPGTTVGNTIYF; CDR3 DNA: TGCGCCAGCACCCCCGGGACAACGGTTGGAAACACCATATATTTT
J gene: TRBJ2-5; V gene: TRBV5-1; D gene: TRBD1; CDR3 protein: CASSLGGQMETQYF; CDR3 DNA: TGCGCCAGCAGCTTGGGGGGACAGATGGAGACCCAGTACTTC
J gene: TRBJ1-1; V gene: TRBV4-2; D gene: TRBD1; CDR3 protein: CASSQVRGQALSMNTEAFF; CDR3 DNA: TGTGCCAGCAGCCAAGTCCGGGGACAGGCCCTTTCCATGAACACTGAAGCTTTCTTT
J gene: TRBJ1-2; V gene: TRBV6-5; D gene: TRBD1; CDR3 protein: CASSYSDRGQGYTF; CDR3 DNA: TGTGCCAGCAGTTACTCTGACAGGGGGCAAGGCTACACCTTC
J gene: TRBJ2-1; V gene: TRBV5-4; D gene: -; CDR3 protein: CASSLQGNNEQFF; CDR3 DNA: TGTGCCAGCAGCTTACAGGGTAACAATGAGCAGTTCTTC
J gene: TRBJ1-3; V gene: TRBV7-2; D gene: TRBD1; CDR3 protein: CASSRDRGSGNTIYF; CDR3 DNA: TGTGCCAGCAGTAGGGACAGGGGGTCAGGAAACACCATATATTTT
J gene: TRBJ2-7; V gene: TRBV25-1; D gene: TRBD1; CDR3 protein: CASSGGTGSYEQYF; CDR3 DNA: TGTGCCAGCAGTGGCGGGACAGGGTCCTACGAGCAGTACTTC
J gene: TRBJ2-5; V gene: TRBV11-3; D gene: -; CDR3 protein: CASSPSGVLGETQYF; CDR3 DNA: TGTGCCAGCAGCCCCTCGGGGGTTCTGGGAGAGACCCAGTACTTC
J gene: TRBJ1-1; V gene: TRBV6-6; D gene: -; CDR3 protein: CASSSTTLNTEAFF; CDR3 DNA: TGTGCCAGCAGTTCTACGACACTGAACACTGAAGCTTTCTTT
J gene: TRBJ2-7; V gene: TRBV7-9; D gene: -; CDR3 protein: CASSLQKDEQYF; CDR3 DNA: TGTGCCAGCAGCCTACAGAAGGACGAGCAGTACTTC
J gene: TRBJ1-6; V gene: TRBV7-2; D gene: TRBD1; CDR3 protein: CASSTGQGAPLHF; CDR3 DNA: TGTGCCAGCAGCACGGGACAGGGGGCACCCCTCCACTTT
J gene: TRBJ2-5; V gene: TRBV4-1; D gene: -; CDR3 protein: CASSPSGTVPQETQYF; CDR3 DNA: TGCGCCAGCAGCCCTTCCGGGACTGTCCCTCAAGAGACCCAGTACTTC
J gene: TRBJ1-5; V gene: TRBV19; D gene: -; CDR3 protein: CASSPQQGNQPQHF; CDR3 DNA: TGTGCCAGTAGTCCCCAACAGGGTAATCAGCCCCAGCATTTT
J gene: TRBJ2-1; V gene: TRBV7-8; D gene: TRBD2; CDR3 protein: CASSRHELAGMSNEQFF; CDR3 DNA: TGTGCCAGCAGCCGACACGAACTAGCGGGGATGAGTAATGAGCAGTTCTTC
J gene: TRBJ2-7; V gene: TRBV7-8; D gene: -; CDR3 protein: CASSRARSYEQYF; CDR3 DNA: TGTGCCAGCAGCCGCGCAAGGAGCTACGAGCAGTACTTC
J gene: TRBJ2-7; V gene: TRBV5-1; D gene: -; CDR3 protein: CASSARDTDPYEQYF; CDR3 DNA: TGCGCCAGCAGCGCCCGGGACACCGACCCGTACGAGCAGTACTTC